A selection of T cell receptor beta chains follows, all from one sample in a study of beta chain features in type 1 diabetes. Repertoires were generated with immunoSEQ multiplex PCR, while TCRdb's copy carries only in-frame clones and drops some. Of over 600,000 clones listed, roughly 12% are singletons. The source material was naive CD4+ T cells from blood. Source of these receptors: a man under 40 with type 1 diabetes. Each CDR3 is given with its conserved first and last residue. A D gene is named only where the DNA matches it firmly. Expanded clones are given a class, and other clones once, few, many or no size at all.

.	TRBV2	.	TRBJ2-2	CASSRVRSGELFF	TGTGCCAGCAGCAGGGTCCGGTCCGGGGAGCTGTTTTTT
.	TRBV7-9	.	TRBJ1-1	CASTPLITEAFF	TGTGCCAGCACGCCTTTAATCACTGAAGCTTTCTTT
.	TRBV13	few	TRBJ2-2	CASSTQGAGHTGELFF	TGTGCCAGCAGCACCCAAGGTGCCGGGCACACCGGGGAGCTGTTTTTT
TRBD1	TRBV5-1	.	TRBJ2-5	CASSLEFVAGGNWEQYF	TGCGCCAGCAGCCTTGAATTCGTAGCAGGGGGAAACTGGGAGCAGTACTTC
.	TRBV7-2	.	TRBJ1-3	CASSLKYGSGNTIYF	TGTGCCAGCAGCCTAAAATACGGCTCTGGAAACACCATATATTTT
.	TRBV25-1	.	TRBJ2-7	CASSEFKDVYSYEQYF	TGTGCCAGCAGTGAATTTAAGGACGTCTACTCCTACGAGCAGTACTTC
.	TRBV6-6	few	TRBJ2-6	CASEESGANVLTF	TGTGCCAGCGAAGAGTCTGGGGCCAACGTCCTGACTTTC
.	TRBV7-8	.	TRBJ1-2	CASSLIRSVITQNYGYTF	TGTGCCAGCAGCTTAATTCGCAGCGTGATTACTCAAAACTATGGCTACACCTTC
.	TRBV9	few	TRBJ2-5	CASSQGNEETQYF	TGTGCCAGCAGCCAGGGAAACGAAGAGACCCAGTACTTC
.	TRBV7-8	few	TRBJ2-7	CASFTVFTGTDEQYF	TGTGCCAGCTTTACTGTCTTCACAGGGACCGACGAGCAGTACTTC
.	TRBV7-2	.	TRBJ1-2	CASSLGLSDYGYTF	TGTGCCAGCAGCTTAGGTTTAAGCGACTATGGCTACACCTTC
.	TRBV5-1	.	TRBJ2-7	CASSSDTYEQYF	TGCGCCAGCAGCTCCGACACCTACGAGCAGTACTTC
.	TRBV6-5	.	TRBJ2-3	CASSYRRVTDTQYF	TGTGCCAGCAGTTACCGTAGGGTGACAGATACGCAGTATTTT
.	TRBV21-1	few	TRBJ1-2	CASSKEVLETYGYTF	TGTGCCAGCAGCAAAGAGGTACTTGAAACCTATGGCTACACCTTC
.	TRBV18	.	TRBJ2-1	CASSSFTGLSPNEQFF	TGTGCCAGCTCGTCATTCACAGGGTTGAGCCCCAATGAGCAGTTCTTC
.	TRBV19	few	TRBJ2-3	CASSTRQVPGFTDTQYF	TGTGCCAGTAGTACCCGACAGGTTCCAGGATTCACAGATACGCAGTATTTT
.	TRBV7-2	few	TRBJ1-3	CASSLYQRNTIYF	TGTGCCAGCAGCTTATATCAGAGAAACACCATATATTTT
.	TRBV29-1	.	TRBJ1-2	CSVVSNYGYTF	TGCAGCGTTGTCAGCAACTATGGCTACACCTTC
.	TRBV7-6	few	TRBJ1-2	CASRKEGNYGYTF	TGTGCCAGCAGGAAAGAGGGCAACTATGGCTACACCTTC
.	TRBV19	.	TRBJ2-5	CASSIAGGPGETQYF	TGTGCCAGTAGTATAGCTGGCGGGCCGGGAGAGACCCAGTACTTC
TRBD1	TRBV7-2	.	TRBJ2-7	CASSFDRGNEQYF	TGTGCCAGCAGCTTCGACAGGGGCAACGAGCAGTACTTC
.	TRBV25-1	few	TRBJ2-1	CASSDPGTSRIDEQFF	TGTGCCAGCAGTGACCCGGGGACTTCACGTATCGATGAGCAGTTCTTC
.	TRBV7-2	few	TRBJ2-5	CASSSVRETQYF	TGTGCCAGCAGCTCCGTGCGAGAGACCCAGTACTTC
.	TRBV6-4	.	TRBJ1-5	CASSSEGGMGQPQHF	TGTGCCAGCAGCTCCGAGGGGGGAATGGGTCAGCCCCAGCATTTT
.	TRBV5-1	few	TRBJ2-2	CASTRNPDTGELFF	TGCGCCAGCACCCGGAATCCTGACACCGGGGAGCTGTTTTTT
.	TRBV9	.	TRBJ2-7	CASSVGQEFYEQYF	TGTGCCAGCAGCGTAGGACAGGAATTCTACGAGCAGTACTTC
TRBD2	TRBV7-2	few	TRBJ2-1	CASSLGDYSKQFF	TGTGCCAGCAGCTTAGGGGACTACTCGAAGCAGTTCTTC
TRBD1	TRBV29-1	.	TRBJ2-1	CSVAGTGYNEQFF	TGCAGCGTTGCCGGGACAGGCTACAATGAGCAGTTCTTC
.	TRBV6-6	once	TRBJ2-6	CASSYRRAAGANVLTF	TGTGCCAGCAGTTACCGCAGGGCGGCTGGGGCCAACGTCCTGACTTTC
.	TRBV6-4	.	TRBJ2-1	CASSGGHEQFF	TGTGCCAGCAGTGGGGGACATGAGCAGTTCTTC
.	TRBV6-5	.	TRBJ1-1	CASSLTGTAAEAFF	TGTGCCAGCAGTTTAACAGGGACCGCCGCTGAAGCTTTCTTT